What follows are 2 T cell receptor beta chains derived from one specimen sequenced in a study of metastatic and nonmetastatic thyroid tumors. None of the patients had undergone any treatment ahead of thyroid surgery. With MiXCR, TCRdb called clones anew from the PCR reads. The sample carries about 60,000 clones, roughly 16% recorded once. Sequenced: blood. These receptor sequences come from a male donor with papillary thyroid cancer or a benign thyroid nodule (not recorded which). Some clones in this sample may be carry-over from other donors' samples.

V is TRBV4-2 and J is TRBJ2-3, with TRBD2 matching 11 bases. This CDR3 is built from 17 residues. Losses at the gene ends were 5 bases for V and 4 bases for J; bases not matched to a gene: 11. Germline V gives CDR1 LGHNA, CDR2 YNFKEQ. CDR3 nucleotide sequence: TGTGCCAGCAGCGCGGTCCTAGCGGGAGGAGGCGCAGATACGCAGTATTTT. Translation gives CASSAVLAGGGADTQYF.

Of note for this clone: This CDR3 is also generated by other DNA sequences in the sample. The J gene is TRBJ1-2, the V gene TRBV6-1; maybe TRBD1 (6 bases). This CDR3 spans 15 amino acids. The germline gives CDR1 MNHNS, CDR2 SASEGT. The CDR3 nucleotides are TGTGTAAGCAGAATGGAGGGGGGGACCTACTATGGCTACACCTTC. This gives the protein CVSRMEGGTYYGYTF.